Listed here are 2 T cell receptor beta chains from one sample, sequenced in a study of cytomegalovirus exposure and HLA in healthy donors. The PCR employed 60 Vbeta primers together with 13 Jbeta primers. Only in-frame clones appear in the TCRdb table, and some are missing; sequencing was by immunoSEQ multiplex PCR. In all, the sample yields around 120,000 clones. Sample: PBMCs. These receptors came from a man aged 50-60 years in good health and CMV-seronegative.

This sequence joins TRBV2 and TRBJ2-2; the D is unclear. V was clipped by 4 bases and J by 6 bases, with 9 bases between them. This CDR3 comprises 13 residues. CDR1 SNHLY and CDR2 FYNNEI come from the germline V gene. As DNA, the CDR3 is TGTGCCAGCAGTGTTGATGAGGCCGGGGAGCTGTTTTTT. Translation: CASSVDEAGELFF.

The V and J genes are TRBV10-3 and TRBJ1-1; D is uncertain. The V end was cut by 3 bases, the J end by 0 bases, with 11 bases between. The CDR3 loop spans 15 amino acids. Germline V gene lookup returns CDR1 ENHRY and CDR2 SYGVKD. The CDR3 coding sequence is TGTGCCATCAGTGATAAACAGATAATGAACACTGAAGCTTTCTTT. The encoded protein is CAISDKQIMNTEAFF.